This TCR beta chain was sequenced in a study of cytomegalovirus exposure and HLA in healthy donors. Of note for this clone: Its target is not known.

The PCR employed 60 Vbeta primers together with 13 Jbeta primers. The method was immunoSEQ multiplex PCR; TCRdb's version includes in-frame clones alone and lacks a portion of them. Among 150,000 to 200,000 clones, 84% were seen once, and the ten largest hold around 5%. This CDR3 comprises 14 residues. CDR1 and CDR2 (germline): KGHSH, LQKENI. J was trimmed by 6 bases and V by 6 bases; bases with no gene match: 8. General study points: Associated with HLA alleles at 0.05 false discovery rate in a later analysis were 16,951 TCR beta sequences.

The chain combines TRBV18 with TRBJ2-1, with 7 bases identical to TRBD1. The receptor comes from a girl aged 10 to 17 in good health and CMV-seropositive. Specimen: PBMCs. CDR3 in DNA: TGTGCCAGCTCCCGAGACAGGGTGGGCAATGAGCAGTTCTTC. Protein product: CASSRDRVGNEQFF.